This T cell receptor beta chain was found in a study of post-analysis software for immune sequencing data. Study-level points and caveats: When the samples were clustered directly with F measure, those that had been prepared in the same batch showed strong co-clustering. The study found TRBV5-6, TRBV5-1 and TRBV20-1 among roughly 5 TRBV segments more frequent in patients than controls.

This clonotype was observed a few times. The antigen remains unidentified. Researchers reported that TCR beta cDNA libraries carried unique molecular identifiers. A population of about 0.85 to 11 million T cells gave rise to about half a million cDNA molecules. TCRdb recomputed calls from the PCR reads with MiXCR, one row per CDR3 protein. The table lists around 260,000 distinct CDR3 sequences, 35% to 40% of them singletons, with under 5.5% in the top ten. CDR1 and CDR2 (germline): MNHEY, SMNVEV (reference sequence). The CDR3 loop spans 15 amino acids. J is TRBJ2-5 and V is TRBV27; D might be TRBD2 (6 bases). The closer fit of TRBJ2-7 to the DNA end suggests the J call may be wrong. The receptor comes from a girl between 5 and 17 years old with multiple sclerosis. Sequencing input: blood. Written as DNA, the CDR3 is TGTGCCAGCAGTTTAATGGGCGGGGAGACCTACGAGCAGTACTTC. Its translation: CASSLMGGETYEQYF.